This T cell receptor (beta chain) is drawn from a study of blood T cell repertoires in COVID-19. Study-wide context: T cells, B-cell-depleted T cells, or PBMCs supplied cDNA or gDNA.

TCRdb's copy holds only in-frame clones and misses some; the assay was immunoSEQ multiplex PCR. The repertoire includes about 350,000 clones, roughly 90% of them detected once, and under 8.5% sits in the top ten. Trimming left V 8 bases short and J 2 bases short, with 15 bases between. Germline CDR1 is LNHDA and CDR2 is SQIVND (reference sequence). This CDR3 is built from 14 residues. The rearrangement links TRBV19 to TRBJ1-2; D not resolved. The sequenced sample consisted of peripheral blood. The receptor comes from a woman aged 60-70 years with COVID-19, enrolled during active disease. This chain's CDR3 is CASAAREQNYGYTF. CDR3 nucleotide sequence: TGTGCCAGTGCCGCCCGGGAGCAAAACTATGGCTACACCTTC.